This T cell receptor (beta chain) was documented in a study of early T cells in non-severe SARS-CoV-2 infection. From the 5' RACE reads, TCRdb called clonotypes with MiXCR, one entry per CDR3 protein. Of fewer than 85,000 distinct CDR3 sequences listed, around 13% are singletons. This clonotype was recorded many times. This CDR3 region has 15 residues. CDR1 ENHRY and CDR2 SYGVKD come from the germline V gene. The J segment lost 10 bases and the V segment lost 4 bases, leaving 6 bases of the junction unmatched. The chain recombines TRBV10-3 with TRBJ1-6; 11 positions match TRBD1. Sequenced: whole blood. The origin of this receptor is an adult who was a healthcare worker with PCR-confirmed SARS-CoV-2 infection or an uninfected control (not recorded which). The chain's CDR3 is CAISGTGGSGSPLHF. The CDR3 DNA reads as TGTGCCATCAGTGGGACAGGGGGCTCTGGGTCACCCCTCCACTTT.